One and the same sample provided the 19 T cell receptor beta chains below, sequenced in a study of T cells in Graves' hyperthyroidism and ophthalmopathy. Researchers took RNA transcripts and amplified the TCR beta CDR3 regions from them. An initial round of RT-PCR targeting the TCR CDR3 relied on the HTBI primer set. A single record per CDR3 protein comes from TCRdb applying MiXCR to the multiplex PCR reads. The table lists about 540,000 distinct CDR3 sequences, about 45% of them singletons, with about 8% in the top ten. Sequences were obtained from peripheral blood or thyroid tissue (not recorded which). All receptors derive from a woman aged 18-29 years with Graves' hyperthyroidism.

This clonotype has just a few counts. The V call is TRBV5-4, the J call TRBJ2-5, with TRBD2 matching 8 bases. The J call may be in error: the DNA end matches TRBJ2-1 better. This CDR3 contains 16 residues. Germline lookup yields CDR1 SGHNT and CDR2 YYREEE (reference sequence). For the CDR3, the DNA is TGTGCCAGCAGCTCGGTCTCGGGACTAGGGCCCCATGAGCAGTTCTTC. This sequence encodes CASSSVSGLGPHEQFF.

The table lists this clonotype with many counts. The gene calls are TRBV5-1 and TRBJ2-2; maybe TRBD2 (5 bases). Germline V CDR1 and CDR2: SGHRS, YFSETQ. The CDR3 has 15 amino acids. The ends were cut back, 4 bases at V and 1 base at J, with 11 bases in the middle. Written as DNA, the CDR3 is TGCGCCAGCAGCCCCAGCGGAATGAACACCGGGGAGCTGTTTTTT. Protein sequence: CASSPSGMNTGELFF.

In the case of this clonotype: Mismatch with germline at one junction end may stem from a read error. The rearrangement joins TRBV7-2 to TRBJ1-2; 10 nucleotides line up with TRBD1. The CDR3 has 14 residues. Germline CDR1 SGHTA, CDR2 FQGNSA. For the CDR3, the DNA is TGTGCCAGCAACTTAGTCGGGACAGGGGCCGGCTACACCTTC. Translating it yields CASNLVGTGAGYTF. The full variable domain, its missing parts supplied by reference TRBV7-2 and TRBJ1-2, is GAGVSQSPSNKVTEKGKDVELRCDPISGHTALYWYRQSLGQGLEFLIYFQGNSAPDKSGLPSDRFSAERTGGSVSTLTIQRTQQEDSAVYLCASNLVGTGAGYTFGSGTRLTVV.

This clonotype came up many times. The rearrangement links TRBV9 to TRBJ2-2; TRBD2 aligns across 8 bases. CDR1 SGDLS and CDR2 YYNGEE come from the germline V gene. There are 17 residues in the CDR3. V was pared by 3 bases and J by 7 bases, with 14 bases of the junction left unmatched. The CDR3 sequence: CASSAVMPSGSGGELFF. CDR3 sequence (DNA): TGTGCCAGCAGCGCAGTAATGCCCAGCGGGAGTGGCGGGGAGCTGTTTTTT.

This clonotype was observed many times. J is TRBJ1-2 and V is TRBV5-5, with D unresolved. Germline-derived CDR1 and CDR2 are SGHKS and YYEKEE (reference sequence). Trimming left V 3 bases short and J 6 bases short, with 6 bases between. The CDR3 spans 11 residues. The CDR3 here is CASSWTHGYTF. The DNA of the CDR3 is TGTGCCAGCAGCTGGACCCATGGCTACACCTTC.

This clonotype was recorded many times. DNA for the CDR3: TGCAGTGCTAGAGAGCCGGGAATTGGGTATGGCTACACCTTC. Its translation is CSAREPGIGYGYTF. The chain combines TRBV20-1 with TRBJ1-2, with D uncertain. This CDR3 has 14 amino acids. Between the trimmed V and J ends, which lost 0 bases and 5 bases, there was a span of 13 bases. The germline CDR1 and CDR2 sequences are DFQATT and SNEGSKA (reference sequence).

This clonotype was detected ten times or more. The rearrangement uses TRBV24-1 and TRBJ2-5; D unresolved. V was shortened by 3 bases and J by 5 bases, with 9 bases between the two germline ends. Germline V gene lookup returns CDR1 KGHDR and CDR2 SFDVKD. This CDR3 has 13 amino acids. This CDR3 is CATSDEERETQYF. The DNA of the CDR3 is TGTGCCACCAGTGATGAAGAGAGGGAGACCCAGTACTTC.

This clonotype was detected only a few times. The junction does not match germline at one end; this may be a read error. V gene TRBV29-1 combines with J gene TRBJ2-5; tentatively, D is TRBD2 (6 bases). CDR3 length equals 12 residues. Germline V gives CDR1 SQVTM, CDR2 ANQGSEA. CDR3 DNA sequence: TGCAGCGTTGAAAGGGAGGCGACAAAGGAGTTCTTC. Encoded protein: CSVEREATKEFF.

This clonotype was seen repeatedly, ten times or more. The J gene is TRBJ2-7, the V gene TRBV19; TRBD1 is a possible D gene (5 bases). The CDR3 has 14 residues. Germline values: CDR1 LNHDA, CDR2 SQIVND (reference sequence). Deletions cut 6 bases from V and 0 bases from J, with 12 bases between. This CDR3 reads CASSRQLSSYEQYF. CDR3 DNA: TGTGCCAGTAGCCGACAGCTCAGCTCCTACGAGCAGTACTTC. The variable domain in full, with the rest retrieved from reference TRBV19 and TRBJ2-7, is DGGITQSPKYLFRKEGQNVTLSCEQNLNHDAMYWYRQDPGQGLRLIYYSQIVNDFQKGDIAEGYSVSREKKESFPLTVTSAQKNPTAFYLCASSRQLSSYEQYFGPGTRLTVT.

This clonotype was seen at least ten times. The chain has TRBV4-1 and TRBJ1-2; D unresolved. V was clipped by 0 bases and J by 2 bases, with 10 bases between them. The CDR3 sequence is 15 residues long. Germline CDR1 MGHRA, CDR2 YSYEKL. This CDR3 is CASSQEGGANYGYTF. CDR3 sequence (DNA): TGCGCCAGCAGCCAAGAAGGCGGAGCGAACTATGGCTACACCTTC.

The chain recombines TRBV19 with TRBJ2-7, with 7 nucleotides matching TRBD2. The CDR3 has 14 residues. Trimming cost V 3 bases and J 7 bases; bases outside gene matches: 9. Germline assignment: CDR1 LNHDA and CDR2 SQIVND (reference sequence). CDR3 sequence reads: CASSIPGGFNEQYF. The CDR3 DNA follows: TGTGCCAGTAGTATCCCGGGAGGTTTCAATGAGCAGTACTTC.

This clonotype came up a few times. The genes are TRBV5-1 and TRBJ2-3; 13 nucleotides line up with TRBD2. Germline CDR1 and CDR2: SGHRS and YFSETQ. V lost 3 bases, J lost 4 bases, and 2 bases stayed unmatched. CDR3 length: 15 residues. The CDR3 loop reads CASSSGTSGADTQYF. CDR3 nucleotide sequence: TGCGCCAGCAGCTCCGGGACTAGCGGGGCAGATACGCAGTATTTT.

The gene calls are TRBV12-3 or TRBV12-4 and TRBJ1-1; D possibly corresponds to TRBD1 (6 bases). V was shortened by 7 bases and J by 4 bases, with 16 bases between the two germline ends. The CDR3 totals 14 residues. CDR3 in amino acids: CASTLTGLSTEAFF. CDR3 DNA: TGTGCCAGCACCTTGACAGGTCTTAGCACTGAAGCTTTCTTT.

About this clonotype: The junction does not match germline at one end; this may be a read error. The gene calls are TRBV7-9 and TRBJ1-1; no clear D. This CDR3 region has 10 residues. Germline V lookup: CDR1 SEHNR, CDR2 FQNEAQ (reference sequence). The DNA for the CDR3 is TGTACCAGCGGCTTAGCGCTAGCTTTCTTT. Translation gives CTSGLALAFF.

The chain couples TRBV12-3 or TRBV12-4 to TRBJ1-2; 7 bases are a match to TRBD1. Trimming at V came to 7 bases and at J to 7 bases, leaving 15 bases not matched to a gene. The CDR3 runs to 15 residues. Here the CDR3 reads CASTQNRDSYCGYTF. CDR3 DNA: TGTGCCAGCACTCAAAACAGGGACAGCTACTGTGGCTACACCTTC.

This clonotype was counted many times. The V gene is TRBV20-1, the J gene TRBJ2-7; D remains unclear. The germline CDR1 and CDR2 sequences are DFQATT and SNEGSKA (reference sequence). Trimming took 1 base from V and 6 from J, leaving 16 bases between them. The CDR3 loop spans 14 amino acids. CDR3 bases: TGCAGTGCTAGAGTCGGCCTGCGAGCCGCCGAGCAGTACTTC. Translating it yields CSARVGLRAAEQYF.

The genes are TRBV10-3 and TRBJ1-1, with 11 bases lining up with TRBD1. The CDR3 has 17 amino acids. Germline CDR1 is ENHRY and CDR2 is SYGVKD. V lost 6 bases, J lost 0 bases, and 9 bases stayed unmatched. This chain's CDR3 is CAIRDRGPGHVNTEAFF. CDR3 sequence (DNA): TGTGCCATCAGGGACAGGGGGCCGGGACATGTGAACACTGAAGCTTTCTTT.

On this clonotype: Just one base apart from a much larger clone, this may be a read error. The chain carries TRBV10-3 and TRBJ2-7; 10 bases are shared with TRBD2. Germline values: CDR1 ENHRY, CDR2 SYGVKD. There are 14 residues in the CDR3. V lost 6 bases, J lost 8 bases, and 10 bases stayed unmatched. The CDR3 is CAIRSAGGGWQQYF. CDR3 DNA sequence: TGTGCCATCAGGTCAGCGGGAGGGGGGTGGCAGCAGTACTTC.

The chain links TRBV7-9 to TRBJ2-7, with D possibly TRBD1 on 5 matching bases. Deletions cut 6 bases from V and 7 bases from J, with 13 bases between. Germline CDR1 reads SEHNR; CDR2 reads FQNEAQ (reference sequence). The CDR3 sequence is 12 residues long. In DNA form, the CDR3 reads TGTGCCAGCAGTTCAGGGTACAATGAGCAGTACTTC. It is translated as CASSSGYNEQYF.